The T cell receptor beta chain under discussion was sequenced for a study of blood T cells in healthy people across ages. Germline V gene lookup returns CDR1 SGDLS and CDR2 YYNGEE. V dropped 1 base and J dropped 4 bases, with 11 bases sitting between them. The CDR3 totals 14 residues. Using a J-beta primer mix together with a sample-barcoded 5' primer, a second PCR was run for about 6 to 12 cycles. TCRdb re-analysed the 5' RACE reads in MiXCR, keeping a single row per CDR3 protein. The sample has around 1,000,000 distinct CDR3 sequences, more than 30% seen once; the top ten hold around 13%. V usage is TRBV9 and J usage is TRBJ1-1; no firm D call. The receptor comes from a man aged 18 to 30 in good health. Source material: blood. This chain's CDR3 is CASSVSPGSTEAFF. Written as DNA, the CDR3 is TGTGCCAGCAGCGTATCCCCAGGCTCCACTGAAGCTTTCTTT. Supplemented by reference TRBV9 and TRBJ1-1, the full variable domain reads DSGVTQTPKHLITATGQRVTLRCSPRSGDLSVYWYQQSLDQGLQFLIQYYNGEERAKGNILERFSAQQFPDLHSELNLSSLELGDSALYFCASSVSPGSTEAFFGQGTRLTVV.